This record concerns one T cell receptor (beta chain) sequence. Its cognate antigen is unknown. This sample was taken from a study of vaccination effects on CD4 cells after COVID-19. This table comes from immunoSEQ multiplex PCR, and its TCRdb copy is limited to in-frame clones, with some not included. The table lists tens of thousands of clones, around three quarters of them singletons. Viral peptide pools were used in the ViraFEST assay to expand antigen-specific CD4+ T cells, and sequencing came afterward. Subsequent to a culture period of about ten days, CD4+ T cells were isolated. All study participants received two doses of BNT162b2 or mRNA-1273 vaccine. Germline CDR1 is SGHTA and CDR2 is FQGNSA. V was shortened by 5 bases and J by 3 bases, with 10 bases between the two germline ends. The CDR3 runs to 13 residues.

This clonotype was sampled from a human donor who received a COVID-19 vaccine. This rearrangement joins TRBV7-2 to TRBJ1-1; D is ambiguous. This specimen consisted of CD4+ T cells from PBMCs cultured with HCoV-OC43 spike peptides, obtained after COVID-19 vaccination. Subset of the sample: HCoV-OC43 spike overlapping peptide pool stimulation. CDR3 sequence reads: CASSRSVDTEAFF. Written as DNA, the CDR3 is TGTGCCAGCAGCCGATCGGTGGACACTGAAGCTTTCTTT.